This TCR beta chain was identified in a study of blood T cells in healthy people across ages. This CDR3 comprises 13 residues. The V end was cut by 5 bases, the J end by 3 bases, with 10 bases between. CDR1 is SGHNT and CDR2 is YENEEA in the germline V gene. Primed by a sample-barcoded 5' primer and a J-beta primer mix, a second PCR proceeded for 7 to 11 cycles. TCRdb independently ran MiXCR on the 5' RACE reads; one entry per CDR3 protein. The sample includes 650,000 to 1,000,000 distinct CDR3 sequences, around half of them seen just once. The chain employs TRBV11-3 and TRBJ2-5, with D maybe TRBD2 (6 bases). The source is a man older than 75 in good health. The sample consisted of blood. CDR3 bases: TGTGCCAGCAGCGCGACTAGAGAAGAGACCCAGTACTTC. It specifies CASSATREETQYF.